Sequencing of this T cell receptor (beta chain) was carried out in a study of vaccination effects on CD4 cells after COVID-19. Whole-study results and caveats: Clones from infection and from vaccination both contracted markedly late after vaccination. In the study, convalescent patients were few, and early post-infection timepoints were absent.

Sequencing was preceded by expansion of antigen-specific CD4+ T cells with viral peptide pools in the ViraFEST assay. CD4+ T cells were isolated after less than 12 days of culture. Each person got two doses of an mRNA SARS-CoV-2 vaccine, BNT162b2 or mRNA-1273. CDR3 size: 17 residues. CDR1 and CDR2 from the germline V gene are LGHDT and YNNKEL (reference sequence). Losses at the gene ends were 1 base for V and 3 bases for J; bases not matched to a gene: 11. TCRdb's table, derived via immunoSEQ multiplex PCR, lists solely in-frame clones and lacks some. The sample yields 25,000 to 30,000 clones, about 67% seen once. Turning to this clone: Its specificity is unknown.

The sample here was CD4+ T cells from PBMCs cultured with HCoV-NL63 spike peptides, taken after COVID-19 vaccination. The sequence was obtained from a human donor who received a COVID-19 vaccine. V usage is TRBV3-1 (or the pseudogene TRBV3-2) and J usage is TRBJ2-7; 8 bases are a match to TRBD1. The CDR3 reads CASSQGVGQGPLYEQYF. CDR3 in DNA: TGTGCCAGCAGCCAAGGGGTTGGACAGGGTCCCCTCTACGAGCAGTACTTC.